A single sample gave rise to the 27 T cell receptor beta chains below, sequenced in a study of cytomegalovirus exposure and HLA in healthy donors. The study ran its PCR with 60 Vbeta and 13 Jbeta primers. Profiled with immunoSEQ multiplex PCR; TCRdb holds only in-frame clones, not every one. In all, the sample yields about 110,000 clones. What was sequenced was PBMCs. The receptors come from a man aged 25-45 years in good health and CMV-seronegative.

The V call is TRBV6-5, the J call TRBJ1-2; 9 bases are shared with TRBD1. This CDR3 has 14 amino acids. Germline CDR1 MNHEY, CDR2 SVGAGI. V lost 1 base and J lost 7; bases outside the gene matches: 4. The CDR3 reads CASSYLDRGLGYTF. CDR3 coding DNA: TGTGCCAGCAGTTACTTGGACAGGGGTCTTGGCTACACCTTC.

V and J are TRBV6-5 and TRBJ1-3, with 12 nucleotides matching TRBD1. CDR1 MNHEY and CDR2 SVGAGI come from the germline V gene. This CDR3 contains 16 residues. Trimming took 4 bases from V and 3 from J; bases not matched to a gene: 4. CDR3 sequence reads: CASSSGTGGNGNTIYF. The CDR3 region has the DNA TGTGCCAGCAGTTCCGGGACAGGGGGCAATGGAAACACCATATATTTT.

The V gene is TRBV20-1, the J gene TRBJ2-7; D is unclear. This CDR3 contains 10 residues. Germline V gene lookup returns CDR1 DFQATT and CDR2 SNEGSKA (reference sequence). Trimming took off 8 bases at V and 5 bases at J, with 10 bases between the two ends. The CDR3 here is CSSLLNEQYF. CDR3 nucleotide sequence: TGCAGTTCCCTACTTAACGAGCAGTACTTC.

Notes on this clone: This same CDR3 is encoded by further DNA sequences in the sample. V gene TRBV5-1 combines with J gene TRBJ2-7; 8 bases agree with TRBD1. V shed 1 base and J 3 bases; nucleotides not matched to a gene: 0. The CDR3 consists of 13 residues. The germline V gene has CDR1 SGHRS and CDR2 YFSETQ. The CDR3 DNA sequence: TGCGCCAGCAGCTTGACAGGGGGCTACGAGCAGTACTTC. This sequence encodes CASSLTGGYEQYF. Variable domain in full (rest from reference TRBV5-1 and TRBJ2-7): KAGVTQTPRYLIKTRGQQVTLSCSPISGHRSVSWYQQTPGQGLQFLFEYFSETQRNKGNFPGRFSGRQFSNSRSEMNVSTLELGDSALYLCASSLTGGYEQYFGPGTRLTVT.

The V call is TRBV7-3, the J call TRBJ2-3; TRBD2 agrees at 9 bases. The CDR3 length is 14 residues. The germline gives CDR1 SGHTA, CDR2 FQGTGA. V was pared by 5 bases and J by 2 bases, with 2 bases of the junction left unmatched. The CDR3 loop is CASSPGLATDTQYF. CDR3 bases: TGTGCCAGCAGCCCGGGACTAGCCACAGATACGCAGTATTTT.

The chain employs TRBV4-1 and TRBJ2-2; TRBD1 might be the D (5 bases). This CDR3 has 15 amino acids. From germline, CDR1 is MGHRA and CDR2 YSYEKL. Deletions cut 5 bases from V and 0 bases from J, with 10 bases between. The CDR3 loop is CASSSDSSNTGELFF. CDR3 coding DNA: TGCGCCAGCAGCTCCGACAGTTCGAACACCGGGGAGCTGTTTTTT.

This chain joins TRBV29-1 and TRBJ2-7; maybe TRBD2 (6 bases). Trimming left V 3 bases short and J 4 bases short, with 10 bases between. Looked up from germline, CDR1 is SQVTM and CDR2 is ANQGSEA. The CDR3 covers 12 residues. DNA for the CDR3: TGCAGCGTTGAGGGAGGTTTGTACGAGCAGTACTTC. It translates to CSVEGGLYEQYF.

The chain employs TRBV10-2 and TRBJ1-1; no clear D gene. Deletions cut 3 bases from V and 7 bases from J, with 21 bases between. The CDR3 length is 16 residues. Germline V CDR1 and CDR2: WSHSY, SAAADI. CDR3 nucleotides: TGCGCCAGCAGTGAAAGGATCCGGACTGGGCCCCTTGAAGCTTTCTTT. Translation: CASSERIRTGPLEAFF.

The chain couples TRBV5-4 to TRBJ1-2; 12 bases match TRBD1. Losses at the gene ends were 5 bases for V and 8 bases for J; bases not matched to a gene: 16. Germline values: CDR1 SGHNT, CDR2 YYREEE (reference sequence). This CDR3 has 17 residues. In nucleotides, the CDR3 is TGTGCCAGCAGTGCGGGGCCCCGGGACAGGGGGCGCGAGGGCTACACCTTC. Its protein is CASSAGPRDRGREGYTF.

This sequence joins TRBV15 and TRBJ1-2, with 7 nucleotides matching TRBD1. J was trimmed by 8 bases and V by 4 bases; bases with no gene match: 13. Germline CDR1 is LNHNV and CDR2 is YYDKDF (reference sequence). The CDR3 runs to 15 residues. In DNA, the CDR3 is TGTGCCACCAGCACCCGGACAGGATTCCTGGGGGGCTACACCTTC. The encoded protein is CATSTRTGFLGGYTF.

This rearrangement joins TRBV5-8 to TRBJ1-5; D is undetermined. V was clipped by 5 bases and J by 7 bases, with 13 bases between them. The germline gives CDR1 SGHTS, CDR2 YDEGEE. The length of the CDR3 is 13 residues. The CDR3 DNA follows: TGTGCCAGCAGTGCGGGTTTAAACCAGCCCCAGCATTTT. Its protein product is CASSAGLNQPQHF.

The chain combines TRBV5-4 with TRBJ2-3; unclear D gene. Trimming took off 5 bases at V and 2 bases at J, with 9 bases between the two ends. Germline V gives CDR1 SGHNT, CDR2 YYREEE (reference sequence). The CDR3 is made up of 13 amino acids. Here the CDR3 reads CASRRSNTDTQYF. For the CDR3, the DNA is TGTGCCAGCAGGCGGTCTAACACAGATACGCAGTATTTT. Drawing the rest from reference TRBV5-4 and TRBJ2-3, the complete variable domain is ETGVTQSPTHLIKTRGQQVTLRCSSQSGHNTVSWYQQALGQGPQFIFQYYREEENGRGNFPPRFSGLQFPNYSSELNVNALELDDSALYLCASRRSNTDTQYFGPGTRLTVL.

The chain carries TRBV11-2 and TRBJ1-5; D is ambiguous. V dropped 0 bases and J dropped 6 bases, with 6 bases sitting between them. Germline CDR1 reads SGHAT; CDR2 reads FQNNGV. The length of the CDR3 is 13 residues. The DNA of the CDR3 is TGTGCCAGCAGCTTAGATTTCGGTCAGCCCCAGCATTTT. Residues: CASSLDFGQPQHF.

The chain recombines TRBV10-3 with TRBJ2-1, with TRBD2 matching over 9 bases. The V segment lost 4 bases and the J segment 6 bases; nucleotides outside the gene matches: 10. The CDR3 covers 16 residues. From germline, CDR1 is ENHRY and CDR2 SYGVKD. The CDR3 region is CAISGGSAGGTNEQFF. Here the CDR3 DNA reads TGTGCCATCAGTGGGGGGTCAGCGGGGGGCACCAATGAGCAGTTCTTC.

This rearrangement joins TRBV5-4 to TRBJ1-6; possibly TRBD1 for D (5 bases). Germline V gene data show CDR1 as SGHNT and CDR2 as YYREEE (reference sequence). The CDR3 is 16 amino acids. The V gene lost 3 bases and the J gene lost 7 bases, with 17 bases spanning the gap. CDR3 sequence: CASSYLPTGGNSPLHF. The DNA for the CDR3 is TGTGCCAGCAGCTATCTCCCTACGGGGGGAAATTCACCCCTCCACTTT.

This sequence joins TRBV12-5 and TRBJ2-7; 10 positions agree with TRBD1. The J segment lost 5 bases and the V segment lost 7 bases, leaving 5 bases of the junction unmatched. Germline CDR1 reads LGHNT; CDR2 reads FRNRAP. There are 13 residues in the CDR3. CDR3 sequence reads: CASAGQGVNEQYF. For the CDR3, the DNA is TGTGCTAGTGCTGGACAGGGGGTCAACGAGCAGTACTTC.

As DNA, the CDR3 is TGCGCCAGCAGACCCCAGGCGCAGCTTAATGAAAAACTGTTTTTT. It yields the protein CASRPQAQLNEKLFF. The chain has TRBV4-1 and TRBJ1-4; D call uncertain. The germline gives CDR1 MGHRA, CDR2 YSYEKL. The CDR3 sequence is 15 residues long. V was shortened by 6 bases and J by 4 bases, with 15 bases between the two germline ends.

The chain employs TRBV7-9 and TRBJ2-1; TRBD2 agrees at 8 bases. The V segment lost 0 bases and the J segment 6 bases; nucleotides outside the gene matches: 4. Germline V CDR1 and CDR2: SEHNR, FQNEAQ (reference sequence). CDR3 length: 15 amino acids. The CDR3 sequence: CASSLASGVRNEQFF. The CDR3 bases are TGTGCCAGCAGCTTAGCTAGCGGGGTGCGCAATGAGCAGTTCTTC. Full variable domain (missing parts from reference TRBV7-9 and TRBJ2-1): DTGVSQNPRHKITKRGQNVTFRCDPISEHNRLYWYRQTLGQGPEFLTYFQNEAQLEKSRLLSDRFSAERPKGSFSTLEIQRTEQGDSAMYLCASSLASGVRNEQFFGPGTRLTVL.

V and J are TRBV2 and TRBJ1-2; D unclear. Germline V lookup: CDR1 SNHLY, CDR2 FYNNEI. This CDR3 is 14 amino acids long. Trimming left V 7 bases short and J 3 bases short, with 15 bases between. The CDR3 DNA is TGTGCCAGCACTCCCCGGCCCGAGGACTATGGCTACACCTTC. Translated, it gives CASTPRPEDYGYTF.

This chain uses TRBV7-2 with TRBJ1-1; no reliable D call. The V gene lost 2 bases and the J gene lost 4 bases, with 11 bases spanning the gap. This CDR3 contains 14 residues. Per germline, CDR1 SGHTA and CDR2 FQGNSA. CDR3 nucleotides: TGTGCCAGCAGCTTACGGCGGGAGGCCACTGAAGCTTTCTTT. Translation: CASSLRREATEAFF.

The V and J genes are TRBV19 and TRBJ2-7; no firm D call. The germline gives CDR1 LNHDA, CDR2 SQIVND (reference sequence). The CDR3 loop spans 13 amino acids. V lost 3 bases and J 5 bases, leaving 11 bases between the germline ends. CDR3 bases: TGTGCCAGTAGTATCGCGGCACTCCACGAGCAGTACTTC. The encoded protein is CASSIAALHEQYF. Full variable domain (outside the CDR3, taken from reference TRBV19 and TRBJ2-7): DGGITQSPKYLFRKEGQNVTLSCEQNLNHDAMYWYRQDPGQGLRLIYYSQIVNDFQKGDIAEGYSVSREKKESFPLTVTSAQKNPTAFYLCASSIAALHEQYFGPGTRLTVT.

The chain recombines TRBV2 with TRBJ1-5; TRBD1 might be the D (6 bases). Trimming left V 1 base short and J 5 bases short, with 9 bases between. Germline CDR1 SNHLY, CDR2 FYNNEI. CDR3 length equals 14 residues. DNA for the CDR3: TGTGCCAGCAGTGAAGGGACAGAAGATCAGCCCCAGCATTTT. It specifies CASSEGTEDQPQHF. Looking up the rest from reference TRBV2 and TRBJ1-5 gives the full variable domain: EPEVTQTPSHQVTQMGQEVILRCVPISNHLYFYWYRQILGQKVEFLVSFYNNEISEKSEIFDDQFSVERPDGSNFTLKIRSTKLEDSAMYFCASSEGTEDQPQHFGDGTRLSIL.

The chain is built from TRBV7-9 and TRBJ1-1, with TRBD1 matching 11 bases. Germline V lookup: CDR1 SEHNR, CDR2 FQNEAQ (reference sequence). This CDR3 spans 16 amino acids. Losses at the gene ends were 5 bases for V and 0 bases for J; bases not matched to a gene: 5. CDR3 nucleotides: TGTGCCAGCAGCGCTACGGACAGGGGGCTGAACACTGAAGCTTTCTTT. Amino acids: CASSATDRGLNTEAFF.

This chain uses TRBV6-5 with TRBJ1-1; D not resolved. Trimming cost V 2 bases and J 5 bases, with 18 bases left between them. From germline, CDR1 is MNHEY and CDR2 SVGAGI. This CDR3 has 16 amino acids. In DNA, the CDR3 is TGTGCCAGCAGTTACCGAGGACGTCCCGCGGGGACTGAAGCTTTCTTT. Protein: CASSYRGRPAGTEAFF.

Note on this clone: Other nucleotide sequences from this sample produce the same CDR3. The CDR3 DNA follows: TGTGCCAGTATCAGGGGGCCGGGCACTGAAGCTTTCTTT. This gives the protein CASIRGPGTEAFF. V gene TRBV19 combines with J gene TRBJ1-1; 8 nucleotides agree with TRBD1. Trimming removed 7 bases from V and 4 bases from J; junction bases left unmatched: 5. This CDR3 has 13 amino acids. Germline assignment: CDR1 LNHDA and CDR2 SQIVND (reference sequence). The variable domain in full, with the rest retrieved from reference TRBV19 and TRBJ1-1, is DGGITQSPKYLFRKEGQNVTLSCEQNLNHDAMYWYRQDPGQGLRLIYYSQIVNDFQKGDIAEGYSVSREKKESFPLTVTSAQKNPTAFYLCASIRGPGTEAFFGQGTRLTVV.

The rearrangement links TRBV29-1 to TRBJ1-1, with D tentatively TRBD1 (5 bases). The CDR3 spans 13 residues. Germline CDR1 and CDR2: SQVTM and ANQGSEA. The V end was cut by 7 bases, the J end by 2 bases, with 14 bases between. Written as DNA, the CDR3 is TGCAGCGCCCGTGGGGCAGGCAACACTGAAGCTTTCTTT. This codes for CSARGAGNTEAFF.

The CDR3 protein is CASSDARGSGNTIYF. The DNA for the CDR3 is TGTGCCAGCAGTGATGCCCGGGGCTCTGGAAACACCATATATTTT. The V gene is TRBV25-1, the J gene TRBJ1-3; D unclear. Trimming removed 3 bases at V and 0 bases at J, with 9 bases between. Germline-derived CDR1 and CDR2 are MGHDK and SYGVNS. CDR3 size: 15 residues.